Shown below are 5 T cell receptor beta chains from a single sample sequenced in a study of blood T cell repertoires in COVID-19. Measured with immunoSEQ multiplex PCR; TCRdb has only the in-frame clones, and not every one. The table lists about 140,000 clones, roughly 86% of them singletons. The sequenced sample was peripheral blood. These receptors all come from a human donor in a cohort sampled during active COVID-19.

This clone was found once. The chain joins TRBV28 to TRBJ2-1; 10 bases fit TRBD2. The CDR3 runs 15 residues. Germline assignment: CDR1 MDHEN and CDR2 SYDVKM. V lost 5 bases and J lost 7; bases outside the gene matches: 8. For the CDR3, the DNA is TGTGCCAGCAGTGCCCTAGCGGGGGCCCTTAATGAGCAGTTCTTC. Its translation is CASSALAGALNEQFF.

This clone was detected ten times or more. The chain couples TRBV7-2 to TRBJ2-2, with D possibly being TRBD2 (6 bases). CDR3 length equals 15 residues. Germline V gives CDR1 SGHTA, CDR2 FQGNSA. The V end lost 5 bases, the J end lost 8 bases, and 18 bases lay between the germline ends. CDR3 sequence (DNA): TGTGCCAGCAGCGCCGCCGGTGGACTACCTGGGGAGCTGTTTTTT. This encodes CASSAAGGLPGELFF.

This clone was recorded only once. V and J are TRBV3-1 (or the pseudogene TRBV3-2) and TRBJ2-3; 7 nucleotides line up with TRBD1. Trimming cost V 0 bases and J 2 bases; bases outside gene matches: 8. In germline, CDR1 is LGHDT, CDR2 YNNKEL (reference sequence). The length of the CDR3 is 17 residues. For the CDR3, the DNA is TGTGCCAGCAGCCAAGAAGGGGGCGCATTAAACACAGATACGCAGTATTTT. The encoded protein is CASSQEGGALNTDTQYF.

This clone has only a few counts. The rearrangement links TRBV27 to TRBJ2-5; D ambiguous. The germline V gene has CDR1 MNHEY and CDR2 SMNVEV (reference sequence). V lost 0 bases to trimming and J lost 5 bases, with 10 bases between them. CDR3 length equals 14 residues. Written as DNA, the CDR3 is TGTGCCAGCAGTTTATCGGCCCCCCTGGAGACCCAGTACTTC. Residues: CASSLSAPLETQYF.

The chain employs TRBV5-4 and TRBJ2-5; a weak D match, TRBD2 (7 bases). Germline-derived CDR1 and CDR2 are SGHNT and YYREEE (reference sequence). V lost 0 bases and J lost 1, with 16 bases in between. This CDR3 region has 17 residues. The CDR3 spells CASSLARGAGPQETQYF. The CDR3 region has the DNA TGTGCCAGCAGCTTGGCCCGGGGGGCGGGGCCCCAAGAGACCCAGTACTTC.